One sample yielded the 18 T cell receptor beta chains listed below, sequenced in a study of metastatic and nonmetastatic thyroid tumors. TCRdb used MiXCR to call clones anew from the PCR reads. The sample has approximately 82,000 clones; around 12% are singletons. Patients underwent thyroid surgery, and none had received any treatment before it. The sample comprised tumor tissue. The receptors were gathered from a female donor with papillary thyroid cancer or a benign thyroid nodule (not recorded which). Some clones in this sample may be carry-over from other donors' samples.

This clone was picked up many times. J is TRBJ2-5 and V is TRBV20-1, with 11 positions matching TRBD2. The CDR3 is 13 residues long. After removal of 3 bases from V and 4 bases from J, the junction contained 1 base not matched to a gene. Germline loops: CDR1 DFQATT, CDR2 SNEGSKA (reference sequence). The CDR3 coding sequence is TGCAGTGCTAGGGGGACTAGCGGAGAGACCCAGTACTTC. This codes for CSARGTSGETQYF.

This clone was seen ten or more times. Here the CDR3 DNA reads TGTGCCAGCAGTTTAAGTGGGAGTGGAGATACGCAGTATTTT. Protein: CASSLSGSGDTQYF. V is TRBV12-3 or TRBV12-4 and J is TRBJ2-3; tentatively, D is TRBD2 (5 bases). This CDR3 spans 14 amino acids. V was trimmed by 2 bases and J by 5 bases, leaving 11 bases between them.

This clone occurred many times. The genes are TRBV13 and TRBJ2-3; 8 bases align to TRBD2. The CDR3 totals 14 residues. V shed 10 bases and J 5 bases; nucleotides not matched to a gene: 11. CDR1 and CDR2 from the germline V gene are PRHDT and FYEKMQ (reference sequence). The CDR3 spells CATQDGLAGDTQYF. In DNA form, the CDR3 reads TGTGCCACCCAGGACGGACTAGCTGGAGATACGCAGTATTTT.

This chain uses TRBV5-1 with TRBJ1-1; 7 positions agree with TRBD1. Looked up from germline, CDR1 is SGHRS and CDR2 is YFSETQ. The CDR3 consists of 14 residues. The junction had 8 bases not matched to a gene; V was cut back by 4 bases and J by 5 bases. The CDR3 loop is CASSGPGGWTEAFF. As DNA, the CDR3 is TGCGCCAGCAGCGGACCAGGGGGATGGACTGAAGCTTTCTTT.

The table lists this clone with many counts. The gene calls are TRBV12-3 or TRBV12-4 and TRBJ1-2; D is ambiguous. This CDR3 comprises 14 residues. The V gene lost 6 bases and the J gene lost 4 bases, with 15 bases spanning the gap. The DNA for the CDR3 is TGTGCCAGCAGCCAATTTGGACGGCGCTATGGCTACACCTTC. Protein product: CASSQFGRRYGYTF.

This clone was counted ten times or more. J is TRBJ2-5 and V is TRBV20-1; perhaps TRBD1 as D (5 bases). The CDR3 has 12 residues. Germline V gene lookup returns CDR1 DFQATT and CDR2 SNEGSKA (reference sequence). V was pared by 3 bases and J by 4 bases, with 9 bases between. The CDR3 is CSASRGIETQYF. Written as DNA, the CDR3 is TGCAGTGCTAGTAGGGGAATAGAGACCCAGTACTTC.

V and J are TRBV5-1 and TRBJ2-3; D uncertain. The germline V gene encodes CDR1 SGHRS and CDR2 YFSETQ. This CDR3 spans 15 amino acids. With 2 bases removed from V and 0 bases from J, the gap between germline ends came to 10 bases. The CDR3 sequence: CASSFLDPSTDTQYF. The CDR3 region has the DNA TGCGCCAGCAGCTTTCTGGACCCTAGCACAGATACGCAGTATTTT.

Turning to this clone: The junction shows a germline mismatch at one end, possibly a read error. This chain links TRBV5-1 with TRBJ2-1; 9 positions agree with TRBD1. CDR1 is SGHRS and CDR2 is YFSETQ in the germline V gene. This CDR3 contains 16 residues. The CDR3 here is CASSFIQGALSNEQVF. As DNA, the CDR3 is TGTGCCAGCAGCTTTATACAGGGGGCCCTGAGTAATGAGCAGGTCTTC. The full variable domain, completed using reference TRBV5-1 and TRBJ2-1, is KAGVTQTPRYLIKTRGQQVTLSCSPISGHRSVSWYQQTPGQGLQFLFEYFSETQRNKGNFPGRFSGRQFSNSRSEMNVSTLELGDSALYLCASSFIQGALSNEQVFGPGTRLTVL.

This clone was seen ten or more times. This chain links TRBV7-9 with TRBJ2-1; 9 nucleotides align to TRBD2. J lost 0 bases, V lost 5 bases, and 5 bases had no gene match. From germline, CDR1 is SEHNR and CDR2 FQNEAQ (reference sequence). CDR3 length: 16 residues. CDR3 bases: TGTGCCAGCAGCCCGATGACTAGCGGCTCCTACAATGAGCAGTTCTTC. Translation: CASSPMTSGSYNEQFF.

In this sample, this clone turned up many times. This chain connects TRBV20-1 to TRBJ1-5, with no clear D. V was trimmed by 2 bases and J by 1 base, leaving 9 bases between them. From germline, CDR1 is DFQATT and CDR2 SNEGSKA (reference sequence). The CDR3 covers 14 residues. The CDR3 nucleotides read TGCAGTGCTAGAAGTGCAGCAAGCAATCAGCCCCAGCATTTT. Amino acids: CSARSAASNQPQHF.

This clone has a handful of counts. This chain joins TRBV12-5 and TRBJ1-5; 9 nucleotides align to TRBD1. The CDR3 is 14 residues long. Germline loops: CDR1 LGHNT, CDR2 FRNRAP. The junction had 6 bases not matched to a gene; V was cut back by 8 bases and J by 4 bases. Here the CDR3 reads CASSTGGLNQPQHF. CDR3 nucleotides: TGTGCTAGTTCCACAGGGGGCCTTAATCAGCCCCAGCATTTT.

In this sample, this clone turned up many times. The chain uses TRBV6-2 or TRBV6-3 and TRBJ1-5; 10 bases map to TRBD1. The CDR3 covers 16 residues. CDR1 MNHEY and CDR2 SVGEGT come from the germline V gene. J gave up 2 bases and V 2 bases, and 3 bases lay outside the gene matches. CDR3 residues: CASSYDRGRGNQPQHF. As DNA, the CDR3 is TGTGCCAGCAGTTACGACAGGGGGCGAGGCAATCAGCCCCAGCATTTT.

A note on this clone: A single base separates this from a much larger clone, so it may be a read error. V and J are TRBV9 and TRBJ1-1, with 10 bases fitting TRBD1. CDR3 length equals 13 residues. Per germline, CDR1 SGDLS and CDR2 YYNGEE. The CDR3 DNA follows: TGTGCCAGCAGCGGACAGGGGGCGCGGGAAGCTTTATTT. Translating it yields CASSGQGAREALF.

There are many counts of this clone. This chain connects TRBV19 to TRBJ2-1; 7 nucleotides align to TRBD1. The CDR3 covers 15 residues. V dropped 4 bases and J dropped 6; count of bases not matched to a gene: 9. CDR1 LNHDA and CDR2 SQIVND come from the germline V gene (reference sequence). The CDR3 sequence: CASSTRGQAGNEQFF. The DNA for the CDR3 is TGTGCCAGTAGTACTCGAGGACAGGCGGGCAATGAGCAGTTCTTC.

This clone has at least ten counts. The sample contains more than one DNA sequence encoding this CDR3. This rearrangement joins TRBV7-3 to TRBJ2-1, with 9 bases aligning to TRBD2. Germline V gene lookup returns CDR1 SGHTA and CDR2 FQGTGA. Trimming cost V 1 base and J 9 bases; bases outside gene matches: 7. The CDR3 is 15 residues long. CDR3 nucleotide sequence: TGTGCCAGCAGCTTAAGCGGGAGGGCCGAGGGTGAGCAGTTCTTC. Encoded protein: CASSLSGRAEGEQFF. The full variable domain, completed using reference TRBV7-3 and TRBJ2-1, is GAGVSQTPSNKVTEKGKYVELRCDPISGHTALYWYRQSLGQGPEFLIYFQGTGAADDSGLPNDRFFAVRPEGSVSTLKIQRTERGDSAVYLCASSLSGRAEGEQFFGPGTRLTVL.

This clone has a handful of counts. A much larger clonotype is one base distant, so this may be a read error. The sample carries other DNA sequences with the same CDR3. The chain joins TRBV5-1 to TRBJ1-6; possible D gene TRBD1, 5 bases. The CDR3 is 15 amino acids. CDR1 is SGHRS, CDR2 YFSETQ, per germline. V was cut by 7 bases and J by 10 bases, with 21 bases left in between. The CDR3 DNA is TGCGCCAGCGCCCCCGCCCAGGGTTTCCCCTCACCCCTCCACTTT. This gives the protein CASAPAQGFPSPLHF.

This clone was seen a single time. A much larger clone lies a single base off, so this may be a read error. The chain has TRBV3-1 and TRBJ2-6; 7 bases map to TRBD1. The germline gives CDR1 LGHDT, CDR2 YNNKEL (reference sequence). J was trimmed by 1 base and V by 4 bases; bases with no gene match: 4. CDR3 size: 16 residues. In nucleotides, the CDR3 is TGTGCCAGCAGCCGAAGACAGGGATCTGGGGCCAACGTCCTGACTTTC. Amino acid sequence: CASSRRQGSGANVLTF.

The sample holds many counts of this clone. V usage is TRBV2 and J usage is TRBJ2-5, with a tentative D call TRBD2 (6 bases). With 3 bases removed from V and 2 bases from J, the gap between germline ends came to 16 bases. The CDR3 consists of 16 residues. Germline V gives CDR1 SNHLY, CDR2 FYNNEI. CDR3 sequence: CASSDPWVAEQETQYF. DNA of the CDR3: TGTGCCAGCAGTGACCCCTGGGTAGCGGAGCAAGAGACCCAGTACTTC.